This TCR beta chain was profiled in a study of T cell responses to AZD1222 COVID-19 vaccine. The method was immunoSEQ multiplex PCR; TCRdb's version includes in-frame clones alone and lacks a portion of them. The data contain some 150,000 clones, more than 80% of them singletons. This clone was recorded once. This CDR3 is 16 amino acids long. Trimming cost V 0 bases and J 3 bases; bases outside gene matches: 5. Germline CDR1 is PRHDT and CDR2 is FYEKMQ (reference sequence). The starting material was peripheral blood, obtained 28 days after the second AZD1222 dose. This chain joins TRBV13 and TRBJ2-3; 8 bases match TRBD1. The receptor's source is an adult who received the AZD1222 COVID-19 vaccine. CDR3 bases: TGTGCCAGCAGCTTAGGCGCAGGGGGCATGACAGATACGCAGTATTTT. Its translation: CASSLGAGGMTDTQYF.